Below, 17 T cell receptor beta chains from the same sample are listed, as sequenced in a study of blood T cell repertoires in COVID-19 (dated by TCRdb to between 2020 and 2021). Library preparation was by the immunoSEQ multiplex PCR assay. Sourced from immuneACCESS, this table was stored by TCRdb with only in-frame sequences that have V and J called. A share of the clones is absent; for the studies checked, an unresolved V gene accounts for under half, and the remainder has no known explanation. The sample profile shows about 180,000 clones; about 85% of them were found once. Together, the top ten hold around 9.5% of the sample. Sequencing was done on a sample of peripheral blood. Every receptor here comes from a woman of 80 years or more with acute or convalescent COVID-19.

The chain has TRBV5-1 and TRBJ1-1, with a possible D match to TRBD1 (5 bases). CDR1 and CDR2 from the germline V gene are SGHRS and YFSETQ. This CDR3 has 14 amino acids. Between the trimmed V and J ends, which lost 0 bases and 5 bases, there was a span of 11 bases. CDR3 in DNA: TGCGCCAGCAGCTTGGATTTCAGGGATACTGAAGCTTTCTTT. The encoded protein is CASSLDFRDTEAFF.

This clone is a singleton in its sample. In DNA form, the CDR3 reads TGCGCCAGCAGCCAAGATACCAGGACTAGCGGGGGCCCCTCCTACAATGAGCAGTTCTTC. It translates to CASSQDTRTSGGPSYNEQFF. The chain couples TRBV4-1 to TRBJ2-1, with 13 bases matching TRBD2. The CDR3 extends over 20 amino acids. The V gene end was trimmed by 0 bases and the J gene end by 0 bases; junction bases not matched to a gene: 8. Per the germline V gene, CDR1 is MGHRA and CDR2 is YSYEKL.

The CDR3 DNA reads TGTGCCACCAGTGACTCGGACACCGGGGAGCTGTTTTTT. This codes for CATSDSDTGELFF. The rearrangement joins TRBV24-1 to TRBJ2-2; no clear D gene. The germline CDR1 and CDR2 sequences are KGHDR and SFDVKD. CDR3 length: 13 residues. The V end lost 4 bases, the J end lost 3 bases, and 5 bases lay between the germline ends.

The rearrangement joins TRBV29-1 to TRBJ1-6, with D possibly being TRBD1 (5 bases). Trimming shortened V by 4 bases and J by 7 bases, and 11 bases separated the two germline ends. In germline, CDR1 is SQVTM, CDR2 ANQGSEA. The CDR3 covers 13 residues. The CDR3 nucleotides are TGCAGCGTTGCTACAGGAGGGAATTCACCCCTCCACTTT. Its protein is CSVATGGNSPLHF.

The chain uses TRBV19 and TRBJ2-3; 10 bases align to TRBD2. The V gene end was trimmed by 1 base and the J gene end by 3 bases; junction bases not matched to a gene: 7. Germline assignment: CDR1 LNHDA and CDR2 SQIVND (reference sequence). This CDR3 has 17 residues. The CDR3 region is CASSIGGGAGGTDTQYF. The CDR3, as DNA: TGTGCCAGTAGTATAGGAGGAGGAGCGGGAGGGACAGATACGCAGTATTTT.

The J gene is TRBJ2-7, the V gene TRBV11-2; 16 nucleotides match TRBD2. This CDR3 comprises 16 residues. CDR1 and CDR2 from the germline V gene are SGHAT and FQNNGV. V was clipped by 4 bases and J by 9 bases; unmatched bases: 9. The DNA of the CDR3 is TGTGCCAGCAGCTCCGCCGGGACTAGCGGGAGGGCAAGGCAGTACTTC. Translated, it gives CASSSAGTSGRARQYF. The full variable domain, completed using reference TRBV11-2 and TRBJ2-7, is EAGVAQSPRYKIIEKRQSVAFWCNPISGHATLYWYQQILGQGPKLLIQFQNNGVVDDSQLPKDRFSAERLKGVDSTLKIQPAKLEDSAVYLCASSSAGTSGRARQYFGPGTRLTVT.

The CDR3 here is CASNFRGMNTEAFF. CDR3 in DNA: TGTGCCAGCAACTTCAGAGGTATGAACACTGAAGCTTTCTTT. The rearrangement links TRBV5-4 to TRBJ1-1; no clear D gene. CDR1 is SGHNT, CDR2 YYREEE, per germline (reference sequence). The germline V and J ends were trimmed by 6 bases and 0 bases, with 12 bases remaining between them. The CDR3 runs to 14 residues.

CDR3 residues: CASSPKDGLSYEQYF. CDR3 DNA: TGCGCCAGCAGCCCCAAGGATGGACTAAGCTACGAGCAGTACTTC. The rearrangement links TRBV5-1 to TRBJ2-7; TRBD2 might be the D (6 bases). This CDR3 is 15 amino acids long. The germline V and J ends were trimmed by 4 bases and 3 bases, with 17 bases remaining between them. The germline CDR1 and CDR2 sequences are SGHRS and YFSETQ.

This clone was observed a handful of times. CDR3 coding DNA: TGTGCCAGCAGCTTGGGGACTAGCGTGGCGTACAATGAGCAGTTCTTC. Amino acids: CASSLGTSVAYNEQFF. This chain links TRBV7-8 with TRBJ2-1, with 10 bases matching TRBD2. Trimming at V came to 3 bases and at J to 4 bases, leaving 6 bases not matched to a gene. The germline V gene encodes CDR1 SGHVS and CDR2 FQNEAQ. The CDR3 has 16 amino acids.

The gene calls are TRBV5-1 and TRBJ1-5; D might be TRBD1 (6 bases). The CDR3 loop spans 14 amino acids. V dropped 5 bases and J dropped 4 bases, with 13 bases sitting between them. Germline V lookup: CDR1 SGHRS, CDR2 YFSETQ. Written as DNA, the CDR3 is TGCGCCAGCAGACCGGGACAAGAAAATCAGCCCCAGCATTTT. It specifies CASRPGQENQPQHF.

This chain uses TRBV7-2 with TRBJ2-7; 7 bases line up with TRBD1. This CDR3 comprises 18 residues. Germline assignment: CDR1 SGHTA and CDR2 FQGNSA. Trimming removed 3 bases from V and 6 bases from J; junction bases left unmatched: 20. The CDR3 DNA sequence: TGTGCCAGCAGCTTGACCGGGACAGCTCTATTAGGGGTCTCCGAGCAGTACTTC. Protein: CASSLTGTALLGVSEQYF. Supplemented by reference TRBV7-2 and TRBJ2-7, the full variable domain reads GAGVSQSPSNKVTEKGKDVELRCDPISGHTALYWYRQSLGQGLEFLIYFQGNSAPDKSGLPSDRFSAERTGGSVSTLTIQRTQQEDSAVYLCASSLTGTALLGVSEQYFGPGTRLTVT.

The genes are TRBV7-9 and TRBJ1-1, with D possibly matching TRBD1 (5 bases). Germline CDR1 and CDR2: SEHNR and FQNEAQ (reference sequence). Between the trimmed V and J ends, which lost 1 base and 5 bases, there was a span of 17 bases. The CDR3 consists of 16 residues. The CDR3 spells CASSLGGVQGGTEAFF. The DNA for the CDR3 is TGTGCCAGCAGCTTAGGCGGTGTGCAGGGAGGAACTGAAGCTTTCTTT.

CDR3 bases: TGCGCCAGCAGCTTGACCGGGACAGGTCTTGAAAAACTGTTTTTT. It codes for CASSLTGTGLEKLFF. The V and J genes are TRBV5-1 and TRBJ1-4; TRBD1 matches at 8 bases. This CDR3 has 15 residues. Germline V lookup: CDR1 SGHRS, CDR2 YFSETQ. J lost 7 bases, V lost 1 base, and 6 bases had no gene match.

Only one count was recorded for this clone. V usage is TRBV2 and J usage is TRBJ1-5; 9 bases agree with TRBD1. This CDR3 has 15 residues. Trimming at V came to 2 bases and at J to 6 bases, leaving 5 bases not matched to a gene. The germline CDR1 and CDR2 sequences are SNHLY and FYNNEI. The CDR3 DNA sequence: TGTGCCAGCAGTGAACGACAGGGGGGAGGTCAGCCCCAGCATTTT. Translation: CASSERQGGGQPQHF.

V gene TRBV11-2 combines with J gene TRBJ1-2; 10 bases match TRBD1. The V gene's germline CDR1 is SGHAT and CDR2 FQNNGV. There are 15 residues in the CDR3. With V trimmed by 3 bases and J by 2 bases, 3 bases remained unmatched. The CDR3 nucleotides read TGTGCCAGCAGCTTCGACAGGGGGCGGAACTATGGCTACACCTTC. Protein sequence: CASSFDRGRNYGYTF.

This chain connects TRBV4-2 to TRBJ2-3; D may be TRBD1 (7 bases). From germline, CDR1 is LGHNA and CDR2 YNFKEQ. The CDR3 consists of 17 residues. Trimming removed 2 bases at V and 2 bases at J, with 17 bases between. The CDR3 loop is CASSQIGGTDYTDTQYF. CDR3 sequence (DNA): TGTGCCAGCAGCCAAATAGGAGGGACAGACTACACAGATACGCAGTATTTT.

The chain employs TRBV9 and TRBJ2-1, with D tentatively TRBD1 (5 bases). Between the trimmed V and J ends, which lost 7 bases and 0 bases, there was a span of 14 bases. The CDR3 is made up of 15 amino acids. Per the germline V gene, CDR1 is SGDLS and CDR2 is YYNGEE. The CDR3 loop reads CASSQDASSYNEQFF. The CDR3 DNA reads TGTGCCAGCTCACAGGACGCGAGCTCCTACAATGAGCAGTTCTTC.